The source of this TCR beta chain is a study of early T cells in non-severe SARS-CoV-2 infection (dated by TCRdb to the early 2020s). Background on the whole study: TCR sequencing used bulk RNA from unsorted whole blood, so alpha and beta chains could not be paired.

A few counts support this clonotype. This clone's antigen is unknown. Base qualities are not recorded, but no much larger clone differs from it by a single base. Receptor amplification or capture employed 5' RACE. Sequencing relied on a NextSeq 500. The TCR library protocol attached unique molecular identifiers to individual cDNA molecules to correct for sequencing error and PCR bias. Both TCR alpha and beta chains were sequenced, and tight co-correlation was observed between alpha and beta sequence abundances in each sample. The original pipeline was this. V gene, J gene and CDR3 annotation of TCR sequences was performed with Decombinator V4. TCRs were defined as expanded if a significant change between any two time points was detected under a Poisson model with p below 0.0001. Abundances of TCRs were expressed as counts per million after normalisation to the total number of TCRs sequenced in each sample. VDJdb, accessed 1 November 2021, was searched for CMV, EBV and SARS-CoV-2 annotated TCRs, with TCRs annotated for multiple antigens excluded. In TCRdb, the public reads were trimmed at Q25 with fastp and aligned with MiXCR, with productive beta chains retained. Identical CDR3 protein sequences are pooled into one entry, listed with their most common genes and DNA. TCRdb's processing, not the authors', yielded these V and J calls. In this sample the table shows 63,000 or so distinct CDR3 sequences, approximately 10% of which occur a single time. The ten top clones hold approximately 5% of the sample.

Here is what the overall study found, with its caveats: VDJdb matching was skewed toward anti-spike CD8 responses and likely underestimated virus-specific expansions by missing private and CD4 specificities.

Set within a cohort of healthcare workers in London, UK, this nested case-control study involved weekly PCR testing of nasopharyngeal swabs along with blood sampling. Healthcare workers were recruited during the week of the UK lockdown, between 23 and 31 March 2020, and followed weekly for up to about 16 weeks. This receptor was obtained from an adult who was a healthcare worker with PCR-confirmed SARS-CoV-2 infection or an uninfected control (not recorded which). The sample was whole blood, taken at baseline.

In nucleotides, the sequence is TGTGCCAGCAGTTTAAACGGAGGAGGAAACACCATATATTTT. Its translation is CASSLNGGGNTIYF. The V and J segments used are TRBV12-3 or TRBV12-4 and TRBJ1-3; the D gene cannot be named for sure. Counted from cysteine to phenylalanine, this CDR3 has 14 amino acids. Only the CDR3 region is kept as DNA, spanning 42 bases read in frame from base 1. V is shortened by 2 bases, J by 4 bases, and the region joining them spans 9 bases.